This T cell receptor (beta chain) originates from a study of blood T cell repertoires in COVID-19. Germline CDR1 reads PRHDT; CDR2 reads FYEKMQ (reference sequence). The ends were cut back, 2 bases at V and 1 base at J, with 11 bases in the middle. This CDR3 region has 15 residues. Study processing details: Amplifying reference gene primers gave estimates of nucleated cell counts. Assay used: immunoSEQ multiplex PCR; TCRdb lists only in-frame clones, some missing. From that table come the V and J calls and clone size; the DNA was used to work out D and trimming. The table includes some 260,000 clones, around 90% detected once.

The sequencing input was PBMCs or T cells enriched from blood (not recorded which). V is TRBV13 and J is TRBJ1-2; D is perhaps TRBD1 (5 bases). The TCR comes from a woman younger than 30 who had recovered from COVID-19. CDR3: CASSLWRDDNYGYTF. Here the CDR3 DNA reads TGTGCCAGCAGCTTATGGCGGGACGATAACTATGGCTACACCTTC.